The clone carrying this TCR beta chain came up a few times. Antigen specificity is unknown. TCRdb re-called the RT-PCR reads with MiXCR, one entry per CDR3 protein. This sample carries some 850,000 distinct CDR3 sequences, less than 20% of them seen once, and the ten largest clones take 11%. The data belong to a study of response to subunit inactivated influenza vaccine. Findings of the study overall: The study's authors posited that every seasonal influenza vaccination enlists few new T cells.

The V gene lost 2 bases and the J gene lost 8 bases, with 11 bases spanning the gap. Germline assignment: CDR1 KGHDR and CDR2 SFDVKD. The CDR3 extends over 13 amino acids. The rearrangement uses TRBV24-1 and TRBJ1-2; D is unresolved. The sequenced sample was PBMCs from blood, obtained around 5 days after vaccination. The sequence came from a man aged 50 or older who received an inactivated influenza vaccine. CDR3 nucleotides: TGTGCCACCAGTGATTGGGCAGGTGGAGGCTACACCTTC. Protein: CATSDWAGGGYTF.